The clone carrying this T cell receptor beta chain was detected many times. Its antigen is still unknown. The data were obtained in a study of read filtering for tumor transcriptome and immune sequencing. Study in general: By R-ISS, stages I, II and III held about 8, 15 and 7 patients.

General study points: Roughly 79% of IR-seq clonotypes had one read, totaling roughly 3.5% of reads; RNA-seq: roughly 76% and 46%. IR-seq captured clonotypes deeper and more reliably than RNA-seq.

Molecular barcoded adaptors covering alpha/delta and beta/gamma chains were used on roughly 400 ng RNA. MiXCR, run by TCRdb on the reads, gives a single entry per CDR3 protein. The sample has 30,000 to 40,000 distinct CDR3 sequences; 14% are singletons. The CDR3 is 11 amino acids. CDR1 MNHNS and CDR2 SASEGT come from the germline V gene. Deletions cut 8 bases from V and 7 bases from J, with 11 bases between. The source of this sequence is a donor aged 40 or over with multiple myeloma. The chain links TRBV6-1 to TRBJ1-1; weak D call: TRBD1 (5 bases). Sequencing was performed on a population of CD138-negative cells sorted from bone marrow. CDR3 nucleotides: TGTGCCAGCCAAGACAGAAATGAAGCTTTCTTT. It is translated as CASQDRNEAFF.